These T cell receptor beta chains were read from a single sample in a study of long-term antiretroviral therapy in people with HIV. Profiling relied on immunoSEQ multiplex PCR, and the TCRdb table lists in-frame clones only, not all of them. Among 25,000 or so clones listed, over 80% were seen once. The sample was unsorted PBMCs, taken 0.8 years before starting antiretroviral therapy. All receptors derive from a man between 18 and 35 years old with HIV. The CDR3 runs from the conserved cysteine through the conserved F or W. The D gene is left open where the match is weak. Size values are once, few and many counts, or a class for expanded clones, and some rows have none.

TRBV19	TRBD2	TRBJ2-7	NA	TGTGCCAGTACCTCCCAAATCTCTAGCGGCGAGCAGTACTTC	CASTSQISSGEQYF
TRBV5-4	NA	TRBJ1-1	once	TGTGCCAGCCGTCAAACCCCGGGACGTCCGGGGGTTACTGAAGCTTTCTTT	CASRQTPGRPGVTEAFF
TRBV15	TRBD1	TRBJ2-7	NA	TGTGCCACCAGTCGGACAGGGACCTACGAGCAGTACTTC	CATSRTGTYEQYF
TRBV9	NA	TRBJ2-1	once	TGTGCCAGCAGCGCCGGCATAAGCTCCTACAATGAGCAGTTCTTC	CASSAGISSYNEQFF
TRBV6-5	TRBD1	TRBJ1-1	NA	TGTGCCAGCAGTTACGGCGGACAGGGGAACACTGAAGCTTTCTTT	CASSYGGQGNTEAFF
TRBV5-1	TRBD1	TRBJ2-5	NA	TGCGCCAGCAGCGGAACAGGGGATCGGGTGGAGACCCAGTACTTC	CASSGTGDRVETQYF
TRBV7-2	TRBD1	TRBJ1-5	once	TGTGCCAGCAGCGGGGGACAGGGGTTGCATCAGCCCCAGCATTTT	CASSGGQGLHQPQHF
TRBV5-1	NA	TRBJ2-5	NA	TGCGCCAGCAGCTTGTTATGGATGGGAAACAGGATACAAGAGACCCAGTACTTC	CASSLLWMGNRIQETQYF
TRBV4-1	NA	TRBJ2-7	NA	TGCGCCAGCAGCCTCAGCCGACAGGCCCTCCCCTACGAGCAGTACTTC	CASSLSRQALPYEQYF
TRBV19	NA	TRBJ2-1	NA	TGTGCCAGTAGTTTTTCACAGGGAGTATTTAAGGATGAGCAGTTCTTC	CASSFSQGVFKDEQFF
TRBV30	TRBD1	TRBJ2-7	NA	TGTGCCTGGAGCGGGGACAGGGGGTACGAGCAGTACTTC	CAWSGDRGYEQYF
TRBV5-4	TRBD2	TRBJ2-5	NA	TGTGCCAGCAGTGGGACTAGCGGAAACCAAGAGACCCAGTACTTC	CASSGTSGNQETQYF
TRBV4-1	TRBD1	TRBJ2-1	NA	TGCGCCAGCAGCCAGACGGACAGGGTGAAATACAATGAGCAGTTCTTC	CASSQTDRVKYNEQFF
TRBV7-2	TRBD1	TRBJ2-3	NA	TGTGCCAGCAGCTTATGGACAGGGGGCTTGAAAGATACGCAGTATTTT	CASSLWTGGLKDTQYF
TRBV7-9	NA	TRBJ2-7	NA	TGTGCCAGCAGCTTAGGTGGTAGCGCCTACTACGAGCAGTACTTC	CASSLGGSAYYEQYF
TRBV19	TRBD1	TRBJ2-3	few	TGTGCCAGTAGTATGGACAGGGTCGGCACAGATACGCAGTATTTT	CASSMDRVGTDTQYF
TRBV2	NA	TRBJ1-2	few	TGTGCCAGCAGTGAATGGAGTGTGTATGGCTACACCTTC	CASSEWSVYGYTF
TRBV6-5	NA	TRBJ2-7	medium-sized	TGTGCCAGCAGTTACTCCCCCTCCTACGAGCAGTACTTC	CASSYSPSYEQYF
TRBV7-2	NA	TRBJ2-7	NA	TGTGCCAGCAGCTTAGTAGGGCCTAGCAGCCACGAGCAGTACTTC	CASSLVGPSSHEQYF
TRBV19	NA	TRBJ2-7	NA	TGTGCCAGTAGTATAGGACGACCGACAGACTACGAGCAGTACTTC	CASSIGRPTDYEQYF
TRBV29-1	NA	TRBJ1-1	NA	TGCAGCGTTGACGATGGGGCGACGAACACTGAAGCTTTCTTT	CSVDDGATNTEAFF
TRBV6-1	TRBD1	TRBJ1-2	few	TGTGCCAGCAGTGATGGGACAGGGTGGGCGAACTATGGCTACACCTTC	CASSDGTGWANYGYTF
TRBV9	TRBD2	TRBJ2-2	NA	TGTGCCAGCAGCGGCAGCGGGGCCGGGGAGCTGTTTTTT	CASSGSGAGELFF